The entry below gives a single T cell receptor (beta chain) sequence along with its context. Its specificity is not known. TCRdb reprocessed the reads via MiXCR and lists one record per CDR3 protein. The sample lists approximately 1,000,000 distinct CDR3 sequences, 30% to 40% occurring once. The source of the sample is a study of T cell repertoires in cytomegalovirus infection. V shed 0 bases and J shed 0 bases, with 12 bases lying between them. The CDR3 sequence is 17 residues long. The V gene's germline CDR1 is LNHNV and CDR2 YYDKDF (reference sequence). This sequence originates from a human donor in good health (CMV status not recorded). Some clones in this sample may be carry-over from other donors' samples. This chain uses TRBV15 with TRBJ1-3; D gene ambiguous. This material consisted of cultured CD8+ T cells from PBMCs, taken from culture after CMV antigen stimulation. The CDR3 region has the DNA TGTGCCACCAGCAGAGAGCTACAGCCGAGCTCTGGAAACACCATATATTTT. Protein sequence: CATSRELQPSSGNTIYF.